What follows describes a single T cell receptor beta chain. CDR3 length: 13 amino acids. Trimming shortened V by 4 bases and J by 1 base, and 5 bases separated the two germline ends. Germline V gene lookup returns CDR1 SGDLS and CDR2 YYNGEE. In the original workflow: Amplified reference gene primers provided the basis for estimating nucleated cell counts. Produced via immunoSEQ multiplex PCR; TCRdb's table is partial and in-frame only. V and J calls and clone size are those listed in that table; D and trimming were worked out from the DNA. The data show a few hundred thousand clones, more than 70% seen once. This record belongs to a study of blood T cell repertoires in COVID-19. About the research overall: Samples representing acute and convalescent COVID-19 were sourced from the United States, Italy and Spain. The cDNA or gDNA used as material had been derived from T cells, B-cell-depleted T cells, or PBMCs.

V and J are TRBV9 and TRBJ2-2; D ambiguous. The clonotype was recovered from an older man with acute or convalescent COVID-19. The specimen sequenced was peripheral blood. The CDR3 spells CASSFQNTGELFF. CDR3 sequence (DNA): TGTGCCAGCAGCTTTCAGAACACCGGGGAGCTGTTTTTT.